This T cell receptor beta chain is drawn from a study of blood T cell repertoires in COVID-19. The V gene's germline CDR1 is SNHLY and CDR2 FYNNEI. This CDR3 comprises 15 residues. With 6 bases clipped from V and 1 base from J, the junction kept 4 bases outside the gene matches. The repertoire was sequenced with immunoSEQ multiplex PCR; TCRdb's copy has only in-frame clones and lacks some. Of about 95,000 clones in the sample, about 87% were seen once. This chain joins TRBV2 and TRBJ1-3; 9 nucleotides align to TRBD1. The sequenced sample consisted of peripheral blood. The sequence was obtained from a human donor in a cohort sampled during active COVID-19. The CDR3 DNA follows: TGTGCCAGCAGAATGACAGGGGGATCTGGAAACACCATATATTTT. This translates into CASRMTGGSGNTIYF.